This T cell receptor beta chain was identified in a study of T cell clones after liver transplantation. Study-level information: A pre-transplant mixed lymphocyte reaction with TCRbeta sequencing defined graft-donor-reactive clones followed in post-transplant blood.

A note on this clone: Its antigen is unidentified.

Clones were read by immunoSEQ multiplex PCR, and TCRdb kept only the in-frame ones, dropping some. The table records tens of thousands of clones, 70% to 80% of them present only once. Germline lookup yields CDR1 SGHNT and CDR2 YENEEA. V was trimmed by 3 bases and J by 6 bases, leaving 21 bases between them. The CDR3 is 17 residues long. Findings and caveats of the study: Rather than being deleted, graft donor-reactive T cells may have moved into the graft. The donor-reactive repertoire was only partly measurable in a couple of subjects, lacking donor cells.

The sequencing used CD4+ T cells from blood, collected at the approximately 16-month timepoint. V is TRBV11-3 and J is TRBJ2-1; D not certain. This receptor was obtained from a human patient who received a liver transplant. A subset of T cells may come from the graft donor. The CDR3 DNA reads as TGTGCCAGCAGCTTGGCCCAGGACGGATTGTCGGGCAATGAGCAGTTCTTC. Translating gives CASSLAQDGLSGNEQFF.